The subject of this entry is one T cell receptor beta chain. The data stem from a study of T-cell memory formation after mild COVID-19. V lost 4 bases, J lost 0 bases, and 16 bases lay in between. The CDR3 loop spans 16 amino acids. Germline V gene lookup returns CDR1 LNHDA and CDR2 SQIVND (reference sequence). TCRdb called the 5' RACE reads again in MiXCR, with one record for every CDR3 protein. The sample records about 470,000 distinct CDR3 sequences, approximately 25% being singletons. The sample comprised PBMCs or a T cell subset sorted from them (not recorded which). This rearrangement joins TRBV19 to TRBJ2-7, with a possible D match to TRBD1 (6 bases). The receptor's source is an adult woman who had mild COVID-19 (a few samples of this study predate the infection). Cell type and time point are not known. As DNA, the CDR3 is TGTGCCAGTAGTAGGACGGGCAGGGGAAGCTCCTACGAGCAGTACTTC. Encoded protein: CASSRTGRGSSYEQYF.